Below, 4 T cell receptor beta chains from the same sample are listed, as sequenced in a study of hypomethylating agent response in myelodysplastic syndrome. Some clones are missing from TCRdb's copy, which holds only in-frame ones; the method was immunoSEQ multiplex PCR. The sample contains approximately 3,000 clones, approximately 86% of which appear only once. The input for sequencing was bone marrow, taken before or after starting hypomethylating agent treatment for myelodysplastic syndrome (not recorded which). The source of these receptors is a human donor with myelodysplastic syndrome.

V usage is TRBV5-1 and J usage is TRBJ1-1; TRBD1 matches 7 bases. CDR1 and CDR2 from the germline V gene are SGHRS and YFSETQ. V was pared by 0 bases and J by 6 bases, with 8 bases of the junction left unmatched. The CDR3 length is 15 residues. Here the CDR3 DNA reads TGCGCCAGCAGCTTGGCCCGACAGGGAGGGTCTGAAGCTTTCTTT. Encoded protein: CASSLARQGGSEAFF.

The rearrangement uses TRBV5-1 and TRBJ1-4; D unclear. The CDR3 runs 14 residues. Germline-derived CDR1 and CDR2 are SGHRS and YFSETQ. The V end lost 3 bases, the J end lost 7 bases, and 13 bases lay between the germline ends. CDR3 sequence (DNA): TGCGCCAGCAGCTGGGCAGATAGGAGTGAAAAACTGTTTTTT. Its translation is CASSWADRSEKLFF.

The chain has TRBV11-2 and TRBJ2-4; the D is unclear. This CDR3 is built from 15 residues. Looked up from germline, CDR1 is SGHAT and CDR2 is FQNNGV. V lost 0 bases to trimming and J lost 0 bases, with 6 bases between them. The CDR3 reads CASSLDSLAKNIQYF. CDR3 bases: TGTGCCAGCAGCTTAGATAGCTTAGCCAAAAACATTCAGTACTTC.

The count of this clone is one. This chain connects TRBV11-2 to TRBJ2-4, with D possibly called TRBD1 or TRBD2 (6 bases each). The CDR3 has 16 amino acids. V lost 5 bases and J lost 1, with 15 bases in between. CDR1 is SGHAT, CDR2 FQNNGV, per germline. CDR3 in amino acids: CASSPGAGEAKNIQYF. The DNA of the CDR3 is TGTGCCAGCAGCCCGGGGGCTGGGGAGGCCAAAAACATTCAGTACTTC.